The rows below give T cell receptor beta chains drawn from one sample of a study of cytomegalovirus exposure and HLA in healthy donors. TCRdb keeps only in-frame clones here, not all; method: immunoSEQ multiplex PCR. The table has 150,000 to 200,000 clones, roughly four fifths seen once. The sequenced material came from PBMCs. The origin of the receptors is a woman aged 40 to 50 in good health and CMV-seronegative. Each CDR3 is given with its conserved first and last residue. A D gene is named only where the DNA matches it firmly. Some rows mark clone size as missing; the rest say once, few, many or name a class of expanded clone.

DNA: TGTGCCAGCAGCTCCTCGCAAGAGACCCAGTACTTC
CDR3: CASSSSQETQYF
D: NA
size: NA
V: TRBV7-6
J: TRBJ2-5

DNA: TGTGCCAGTAGTATCTGGGGCAGGGGGAATGAAAAACTGTTTTTT
CDR3: CASSIWGRGNEKLFF
D: TRBD1
size: NA
V: TRBV19
J: TRBJ1-4

DNA: TGTGCCAGTAGTATCAAGGACTGGTTTAATGAAAAACTGTTTTTT
CDR3: CASSIKDWFNEKLFF
D: NA
size: NA
V: TRBV19
J: TRBJ1-4

DNA: TGTGCCAGCAGTTTGTATGGTCAGGTTTACAATGAGCAGTTCTTC
CDR3: CASSLYGQVYNEQFF
D: NA
size: NA
V: TRBV28
J: TRBJ2-1

DNA: TGTGCCAGCCGCCGGGGGGAAGAGACCCAGTACTTC
CDR3: CASRRGEETQYF
D: TRBD2
size: NA
V: TRBV28
J: TRBJ2-5

DNA: TGTGCCAGCAGCTTTTTAGAGACTAGCGGGAGAACTGAGCAGTTCTTC
CDR3: CASSFLETSGRTEQFF
D: TRBD2
size: NA
V: TRBV5-6
J: TRBJ2-1

DNA: TGTGCCAGCAGTTTAGGGTTGAGCGGGGCCTCGAACACCGGGGAGCTGTTTTTT
CDR3: CASSLGLSGASNTGELFF
D: TRBD2
size: NA
V: TRBV28
J: TRBJ2-2

DNA: TGTGCCTGGAGTGTAAGGGGCAGCTCCTACAATGAGCAGTTCTTC
CDR3: CAWSVRGSSYNEQFF
D: NA
size: NA
V: TRBV30
J: TRBJ2-1

DNA: TGTGCCAGCTCCTTGGGACAGACCTACGAGCAGTACTTC
CDR3: CASSLGQTYEQYF
D: TRBD1
size: once
V: TRBV18
J: TRBJ2-7

DNA: TGTGCCTGGAGTAAGGGACAGGGGGACGACGAGCAGTACTTC
CDR3: CAWSKGQGDDEQYF
D: TRBD1
size: NA
V: TRBV30
J: TRBJ2-7

DNA: TGTGCCAGCAGCTTAACGTTAGCGGGTTATAGCACAGATACGCAGTATTTT
CDR3: CASSLTLAGYSTDTQYF
D: TRBD2
size: NA
V: TRBV7-3
J: TRBJ2-3

DNA: TGTGCCAGCAGCGTCCAGGGGGGTGGAAATGGCTACACCTTC
CDR3: CASSVQGGGNGYTF
D: TRBD1
size: NA
V: TRBV5-4
J: TRBJ1-2

DNA: TGTGCCAGCAGCTTAGGGACAGCTGGAAACACCATATATTTT
CDR3: CASSLGTAGNTIYF
D: NA
size: NA
V: TRBV7-9
J: TRBJ1-3

DNA: TGTAGCGCCCGGCGGGGGTGGAACACTGAAGCTTTCTTT
CDR3: CSARRGWNTEAFF
D: NA
size: NA
V: TRBV29-1
J: TRBJ1-1

DNA: TGTGCCATCAGTGGAGTAGCGGGAGGGCAGTACCAAGAGACCCAGTACTTC
CDR3: CAISGVAGGQYQETQYF
D: TRBD2
size: NA
V: TRBV10-3
J: TRBJ2-5

DNA: TGTGCCAGCAGCTACGACCAGGGCGGCTGGAATGAGCAGTTCTTC
CDR3: CASSYDQGGWNEQFF
D: NA
size: NA
V: TRBV5-4
J: TRBJ2-1

DNA: TGTGCCAGCAGTGAGCTCCGGGGTCAAGAGACCCAGTACTTC
CDR3: CASSELRGQETQYF
D: NA
size: NA
V: TRBV2
J: TRBJ2-5